These 25 T cell receptor beta chains originate from one sample sequenced in a study of blood T cell repertoires in COVID-19. Profiling relied on immunoSEQ multiplex PCR, and the TCRdb table lists in-frame clones only, not all of them. The table records 150,000 to 200,000 clones, roughly 86% of them present only once. Sequenced input: peripheral blood. These receptor sequences come from a man aged 35-49 years with active or convalescent COVID-19.

This clone was detected once. The gene calls are TRBV10-3 and TRBJ2-3; possible D gene TRBD2, 6 bases. The CDR3 consists of 15 residues. Looked up from germline, CDR1 is ENHRY and CDR2 is SYGVKD. V lost 8 bases, J lost 4 bases, and 19 bases lay in between. The CDR3 here is CAIGGDGAQADTQYF. The CDR3 DNA reads TGTGCCATCGGCGGGGACGGGGCGCAGGCAGATACGCAGTATTTT.

The V call is TRBV2, the J call TRBJ1-2; 8 bases align to TRBD1. Germline V lookup: CDR1 SNHLY, CDR2 FYNNEI. V shed 7 bases, J shed 8 bases, and the junction held 9 bases outside the gene matches. The CDR3 covers 13 residues. For the CDR3, the DNA is TGTGCCAGCACTCTGACAGGGGATCAAGGCTACACCTTC. Protein sequence: CASTLTGDQGYTF.

This clone was counted between two and nine times. The chain employs TRBV28 and TRBJ2-5; 9 bases fit TRBD1. Unmatched junction bases numbered 11, after V lost 5 bases and J lost 4 bases. The CDR3 is made up of 16 amino acids. Germline loops: CDR1 MDHEN, CDR2 SYDVKM. This CDR3 is CASSTIWGQGGETQYF. In DNA form, the CDR3 reads TGTGCCAGCAGTACCATCTGGGGACAGGGAGGAGAGACCCAGTACTTC.

The V call is TRBV6-2 or TRBV6-3, the J call TRBJ1-5; D remains unclear. The CDR3 totals 14 residues. The V end was cut by 2 bases, the J end by 6 bases, with 11 bases between. Germline CDR1 and CDR2: MNHEY and SVGEGT. The DNA for the CDR3 is TGTGCCAGCAGTTACGGTTCAAACGGTCAGCCCCAGCATTTT. This encodes CASSYGSNGQPQHF.

V is TRBV19 and J is TRBJ2-3; no clear D. Germline V gene lookup returns CDR1 LNHDA and CDR2 SQIVND (reference sequence). With 1 base removed from V and 1 base from J, the gap between germline ends came to 12 bases. The CDR3 runs to 16 residues. The CDR3 reads CASSIVVPPGTDTQYF. In DNA, the CDR3 is TGTGCCAGTAGTATAGTCGTGCCACCGGGCACAGATACGCAGTATTTT.

The rearrangement joins TRBV13 to TRBJ1-3; possibly TRBD1 for D (6 bases). The CDR3 sequence is 15 residues long. Trimming removed 2 bases at V and 0 bases at J, with 8 bases between. The germline V gene encodes CDR1 PRHDT and CDR2 FYEKMQ (reference sequence). CDR3 nucleotide sequence: TGTGCCAGCAGCTTAAGGACAGCCTCTGGAAACACCATATATTTT. Its translation: CASSLRTASGNTIYF.

J is TRBJ1-6 and V is TRBV13; no clear D gene. Germline V gene data show CDR1 as PRHDT and CDR2 as FYEKMQ (reference sequence). This CDR3 contains 14 residues. V was shortened by 2 bases and J by 11 bases, with 13 bases between the two germline ends. CDR3 sequence reads: CASSLKKAGTPLHF. CDR3 DNA sequence: TGTGCCAGCAGCTTAAAAAAGGCAGGCACACCCCTCCACTTT.

This chain connects TRBV19 to TRBJ2-3; 7 bases map to TRBD2. Trimming cost V 4 bases and J 0 bases; bases outside gene matches: 4. This CDR3 contains 15 residues. In germline, CDR1 is LNHDA, CDR2 SQIVND (reference sequence). CDR3 loop: CASSTRAGSTDTQYF. The CDR3, as DNA: TGTGCCAGTAGTACCCGAGCGGGGAGCACAGATACGCAGTATTTT.

Regarding this clone: At the DNA level, this CDR3 is encoded by other sequences in the same sample as well. The rearrangement joins TRBV6-5 to TRBJ2-1; 10 bases map to TRBD1. In germline, CDR1 is MNHEY, CDR2 SVGAGI. Trimming cost V 2 bases and J 6 bases; bases outside gene matches: 4. This CDR3 contains 15 residues. CDR3 region: CASSYPGTGVNEQFF. DNA for the CDR3: TGTGCCAGCAGTTACCCCGGGACAGGGGTCAATGAGCAGTTCTTC.

The chain employs TRBV28 and TRBJ1-1; weak D call: TRBD1 (5 bases). The ends were cut back, 5 bases at V and 2 bases at J, with 9 bases in the middle. Germline V gene lookup returns CDR1 MDHEN and CDR2 SYDVKM. This CDR3 contains 13 residues. The CDR3 DNA is TGTGCCAGCAGTCCGACAGCAAACACTGAAGCTTTCTTT. Translation gives CASSPTANTEAFF.

The CDR3 region is CASSYSRLVYNEQFF. Written as DNA, the CDR3 is TGTGCCAGCAGTTACTCGAGGCTAGTCTACAATGAGCAGTTCTTC. The chain has TRBV6-2 or TRBV6-3 and TRBJ2-1; D gene unclear. Germline values: CDR1 MNHEY, CDR2 SVGEGT. V lost 0 bases, J lost 3 bases, and 9 bases lay in between. CDR3 length: 15 amino acids.

The V call is TRBV6-5, the J call TRBJ1-2; no clear D gene. Looked up from germline, CDR1 is MNHEY and CDR2 is SVGAGI. The V and J ends lost 6 bases and 4 bases respectively, with 12 bases between them. This CDR3 is built from 13 residues. This chain's CDR3 is CASSRKGGYGYTF. CDR3 in DNA: TGTGCCAGCAGCCGGAAGGGAGGCTATGGCTACACCTTC.

The rearrangement uses TRBV19 and TRBJ2-7; 7 bases line up with TRBD1. This CDR3 is built from 16 residues. Germline V lookup: CDR1 LNHDA, CDR2 SQIVND (reference sequence). The ends lost 5 bases at V and 4 bases at J; junction bases unmatched: 14. The CDR3 loop is CASSPQGFVSGYEQYF. The CDR3 nucleotides are TGTGCCAGTAGTCCACAGGGGTTTGTATCAGGTTACGAGCAGTACTTC.

This clone appeared a single time. The chain uses TRBV11-2 and TRBJ1-6, with 8 nucleotides matching TRBD1. The CDR3 runs to 15 residues. Germline V lookup: CDR1 SGHAT, CDR2 FQNNGV. The trim removed 4 bases at V and 7 bases at J, leaving 6 bases unmatched. This CDR3 reads CASSSKTGANSPLHF. DNA for the CDR3: TGTGCCAGCAGCTCGAAGACAGGGGCAAATTCACCCCTCCACTTT.

The chain combines TRBV12-3 or TRBV12-4 with TRBJ1-1; D is unresolved. The CDR3 sequence is 11 residues long. Deletions cut 2 bases from V and 7 bases from J, with 5 bases between. The CDR3 spells CASSLSGEAFF. CDR3 DNA: TGTGCCAGCAGTTTATCGGGTGAAGCTTTCTTT.

J is TRBJ2-1 and V is TRBV5-8; the match to TRBD1 covers 10 bases. The CDR3 contains 15 residues. Germline CDR1 is SGHTS and CDR2 is YDEGEE. Germline trimming cut 1 base from V and 9 bases from J; bases unmatched to any gene: 7. CDR3 nucleotide sequence: TGTGCCAGCAGCTTGTCGGGACAGGGGAGCGGTGAGCAGTTCTTC. Residues: CASSLSGQGSGEQFF.

V is TRBV28 and J is TRBJ2-7; 7 positions agree with TRBD1. This CDR3 contains 11 residues. V lost 10 bases and J lost 12; bases outside the gene matches: 12. CDR1 MDHEN and CDR2 SYDVKM come from the germline V gene. The chain's CDR3 is CATEADRSAYF. CDR3 in DNA: TGTGCCACCGAGGCGGACAGGTCCGCGTACTTC.

CDR3: CASSQQSQETQYF. DNA of the CDR3: TGTGCCAGCAGCCAACAGTCCCAAGAGACCCAGTACTTC. The gene calls are TRBV7-3 and TRBJ2-5; D is undetermined. The germline V gene encodes CDR1 SGHTA and CDR2 FQGTGA. V was cut by 5 bases and J by 1 base, with 8 bases left in between. The CDR3 is made up of 13 amino acids. The complete variable domain, with remaining parts taken from reference TRBV7-3 and TRBJ2-5, reads GAGVSQTPSNKVTEKGKYVELRCDPISGHTALYWYRQSLGQGPEFLIYFQGTGAADDSGLPNDRFFAVRPEGSVSTLKIQRTERGDSAVYLCASSQQSQETQYFGPGTRLLVL.

This clone has a handful of counts. The chain employs TRBV28 and TRBJ2-5; possible D gene TRBD2, 5 bases. Trimming shortened V by 5 bases and J by 2 bases, and 21 bases separated the two germline ends. Germline CDR1 is MDHEN and CDR2 is SYDVKM. The length of the CDR3 is 17 residues. The CDR3 here is CASSPNGRTRRQETQYF. The CDR3 nucleotides are TGTGCCAGCAGTCCGAACGGTCGGACGAGGAGGCAAGAGACCCAGTACTTC.

The rearrangement uses TRBV7-8 and TRBJ1-1; 7 nucleotides line up with TRBD1. The germline CDR1 and CDR2 sequences are SGHVS and FQNEAQ. V gave up 5 bases and J gave up 1 base; unmatched junction bases: 4. This CDR3 spans 14 amino acids. CDR3 residues: CASSTGTANTEAFF. CDR3 coding DNA: TGTGCCAGCAGCACCGGGACAGCGAACACTGAAGCTTTCTTT.

V gene TRBV6-5 combines with J gene TRBJ2-7, with D maybe TRBD1 (5 bases). The V gene lost 5 bases and the J gene lost 3 bases, with 8 bases spanning the gap. CDR1 MNHEY and CDR2 SVGAGI come from the germline V gene. The CDR3 consists of 12 residues. In nucleotides, the CDR3 is TGTGCCAGCAGTATCGACAGCTACGAGCAGTACTTC. It specifies CASSIDSYEQYF.

In its sample, this clone was seen once. The chain joins TRBV7-6 to TRBJ1-3, with D maybe TRBD1 (5 bases). V gave up 5 bases and J gave up 2 bases, with 16 bases separating them. The CDR3 consists of 16 residues. Germline V gives CDR1 SGHVS, CDR2 FNYEAQ. CDR3 coding DNA: TGTGCCAGCAGCGCGCCAGGGAGGAGCCCTGGAAACACCATATATTTT. Its protein is CASSAPGRSPGNTIYF.

This sequence joins TRBV18 and TRBJ2-3; 7 nucleotides align to TRBD2. V lost 2 bases to trimming and J lost 1 base; unmatched junction nucleotides: 3. The CDR3 consists of 15 residues. The germline CDR1 and CDR2 sequences are KGHSH and LQKENI. The DNA of the CDR3 is TGTGCCAGCTCACCAATGGGGGGGGGCACAGATACGCAGTATTTT. Its protein is CASSPMGGGTDTQYF.

A few counts support this clone. The chain combines TRBV30 with TRBJ1-5, with 8 positions matching TRBD1. With 2 bases clipped from V and 0 bases from J, the junction kept 9 bases outside the gene matches. CDR1 and CDR2 from the germline V gene are GTSNPN and SVGIG (reference sequence). The CDR3 contains 17 residues. Here the CDR3 DNA reads TGTGCCTGGAGTTCGCGAGGGACAGGACCTAGCAATCAGCCCCAGCATTTT. Translated: CAWSSRGTGPSNQPQHF.

A single count supports this clone. The gene calls are TRBV5-4 and TRBJ1-2, with 10 bases matching TRBD1. The length of the CDR3 is 14 residues. Per germline, CDR1 SGHNT and CDR2 YYREEE (reference sequence). J gave up 5 bases and V 5 bases, and 6 bases lay outside the gene matches. CDR3 protein: CASRDPGQGYGYTF. The CDR3 DNA follows: TGTGCCAGCAGGGATCCGGGACAGGGGTATGGCTACACCTTC.